This T cell receptor beta chain was observed in a study of blood T cell repertoires in COVID-19. The CDR3 covers 12 residues. V lost 2 bases and J 4 bases, leaving 3 bases between the germline ends. Germline loops: CDR1 SGHVS, CDR2 FQNEAQ. TCRdb keeps only in-frame clones here, not all; method: immunoSEQ multiplex PCR. The table records approximately 230,000 clones, 86% of them present only once. The specimen was PBMCs or T cells enriched from blood (not recorded which). This TCR derives from a man in his late teens or twenties who had recovered from COVID-19. The chain employs TRBV7-8 and TRBJ1-5; D is unclear. CDR3 loop: CASSLYNQPQHF. In nucleotides, the CDR3 is TGTGCCAGCAGCTTATATAATCAGCCCCAGCATTTT.